The 12 T cell receptor beta chains given below trace back to one sample, sequenced in a study of blood T cell repertoires in COVID-19. Sequenced by immunoSEQ multiplex PCR; TCRdb stores in-frame clones only, minus some. Found here are roughly 6,800 clones, roughly nine tenths of them singletons; the top ten hold around 16%. Sequences were obtained from peripheral blood. These receptors were obtained from a human donor in a cohort sampled during active COVID-19.

This chain connects TRBV6-5 to TRBJ2-1; 7 bases line up with TRBD1. Germline lookup yields CDR1 MNHEY and CDR2 SVGAGI. There are 12 residues in the CDR3. Trimming took 6 bases from V and 10 from J; bases not matched to a gene: 6. The CDR3 DNA is TGTGCCAGCAGGACAGGGCTAAACGAGCAGTTCTTC. It yields the protein CASRTGLNEQFF.

V and J are TRBV5-1 and TRBJ2-3, with 9 nucleotides matching TRBD1. Germline trimming cut 2 bases from V and 2 bases from J; bases unmatched to any gene: 3. CDR1 is SGHRS, CDR2 YFSETQ, per germline. The CDR3 spans 15 residues. The CDR3: CASSFRTGVTDTQYF. The CDR3 region has the DNA TGCGCCAGCAGCTTTCGGACAGGGGTCACAGATACGCAGTATTTT.

The V call is TRBV5-1, the J call TRBJ1-4, with D possibly TRBD1 on 5 matching bases. The CDR3 totals 12 residues. V shed 3 bases and J shed 7 bases, with 7 bases lying between them. CDR1 is SGHRS and CDR2 is YFSETQ in the germline V gene. DNA of the CDR3: TGCGCCAGCAGCTATGACAGTGAAAAACTGTTTTTT. Translating gives CASSYDSEKLFF.

The chain is built from TRBV7-2 and TRBJ1-6, with TRBD1 as a possible D gene (6 bases). This CDR3 comprises 15 residues. Trimming shortened V by 7 bases and J by 4 bases, and 14 bases separated the two germline ends. Per germline, CDR1 SGHTA and CDR2 FQGNSA. CDR3 residues: CASNPDRPYNSPLHF. CDR3 in DNA: TGTGCCAGCAACCCGGACAGACCGTATAATTCACCCCTCCACTTT.

V and J are TRBV2 and TRBJ2-1; tentatively, D is TRBD2 (6 bases). CDR1 SNHLY and CDR2 FYNNEI come from the germline V gene. The CDR3 has 16 amino acids. V lost 3 bases to trimming and J lost 2 bases, with 14 bases between them. CDR3 sequence: CASSDRYGSAYNEQFF. The CDR3 DNA sequence: TGTGCCAGCAGTGATCGGTACGGGAGTGCCTACAATGAGCAGTTCTTC.

CDR3: CATSRDQGGGQPQHF. The DNA for the CDR3 is TGTGCCACCAGCAGAGATCAAGGGGGCGGTCAGCCCCAGCATTTT. The genes are TRBV15 and TRBJ1-5; 7 bases fit TRBD1. V shed 0 bases, J shed 6 bases, and the junction held 5 bases outside the gene matches. The CDR3 has 15 amino acids. The germline V gene encodes CDR1 LNHNV and CDR2 YYDKDF (reference sequence).

The chain employs TRBV7-2 and TRBJ1-2; D is perhaps TRBD1 (6 bases). Germline loops: CDR1 SGHTA, CDR2 FQGNSA. This CDR3 region has 14 residues. V lost 1 base to trimming and J lost 7 bases, with 13 bases between them. CDR3 sequence: CASSLGRGASGYTF. CDR3 bases: TGTGCCAGCAGCTTAGGTCGGGGGGCCTCTGGCTACACCTTC.

The CDR3 loop reads CASRRGTTNEQFF. The CDR3 nucleotides are TGTGCCAGCAGACGCGGGACGACCAATGAGCAGTTCTTC. This sequence joins TRBV2 and TRBJ2-1, with TRBD2 as a possible D gene (6 bases). This CDR3 has 13 residues. Germline lookup yields CDR1 SNHLY and CDR2 FYNNEI. The V end lost 6 bases, the J end lost 6 bases, and 12 bases lay between the germline ends.

The V call is TRBV6-6, the J call TRBJ1-5; D may be TRBD1 (5 bases). The CDR3 covers 14 residues. V was clipped by 2 bases and J by 2 bases, with 7 bases between them. Germline CDR1 MNHNY, CDR2 SVGAGI (reference sequence). The CDR3 is CASSYPGGNQPQHF. CDR3 in DNA: TGTGCCAGCAGTTACCCGGGGGGCAATCAGCCCCAGCATTTT.

The rearrangement uses TRBV28 and TRBJ2-1; D may be TRBD2 (5 bases). V lost 4 bases to trimming and J lost 6 bases, with 16 bases between them. This CDR3 comprises 15 residues. The V gene's germline CDR1 is MDHEN and CDR2 SYDVKM. The CDR3 spells CASSWSRGLPNEQFF. The DNA for the CDR3 is TGTGCCAGCAGTTGGTCACGAGGACTCCCCAATGAGCAGTTCTTC. The full variable domain, completed using reference TRBV28 and TRBJ2-1, is DVKVTQSSRYLVKRTGEKVFLECVQDMDHENMFWYRQDPGLGLRLIYFSYDVKMKEKGDIPEGYSVSREKKERFSLILESASTNQTSMYLCASSWSRGLPNEQFFGPGTRLTVL.

This sequence joins TRBV6-5 and TRBJ1-2; 7 bases agree with TRBD1. The CDR3 is 12 amino acids. Germline V CDR1 and CDR2: MNHEY, SVGAGI. The V and J ends lost 6 bases and 6 bases, in that order; junction bases with no gene match: 4. Written as DNA, the CDR3 is TGTGCCAGCAGGACAGGGATCGATGGCTACACCTTC. Protein: CASRTGIDGYTF.

The chain couples TRBV7-9 to TRBJ1-6; D gene ambiguous. The CDR3 is 15 amino acids. V lost 1 base to trimming and J lost 6 bases, with 10 bases between them. The V gene's germline CDR1 is SEHNR and CDR2 FQNEAQ (reference sequence). The CDR3 DNA reads as TGTGCCAGCAGCTTAGGATCTCAGATTAATTCACCCCTCCACTTT. Its translation: CASSLGSQINSPLHF.